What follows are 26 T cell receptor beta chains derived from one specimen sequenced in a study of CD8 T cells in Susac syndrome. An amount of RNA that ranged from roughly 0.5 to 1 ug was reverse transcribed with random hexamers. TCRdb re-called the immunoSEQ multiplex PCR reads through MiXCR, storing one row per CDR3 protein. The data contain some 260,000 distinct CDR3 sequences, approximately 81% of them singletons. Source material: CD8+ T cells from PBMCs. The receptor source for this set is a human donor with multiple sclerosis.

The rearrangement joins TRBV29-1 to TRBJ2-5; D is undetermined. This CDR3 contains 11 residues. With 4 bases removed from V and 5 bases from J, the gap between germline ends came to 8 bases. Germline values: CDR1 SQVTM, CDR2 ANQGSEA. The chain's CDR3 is CSVGQEETQYF. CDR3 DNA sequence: TGCAGCGTTGGTCAGGAGGAGACCCAGTACTTC.

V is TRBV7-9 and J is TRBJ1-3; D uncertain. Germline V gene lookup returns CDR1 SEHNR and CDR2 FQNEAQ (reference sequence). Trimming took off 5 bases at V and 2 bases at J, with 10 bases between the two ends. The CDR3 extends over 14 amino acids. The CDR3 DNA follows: TGTGCCAGCAGCCCCCATCGGCCTGGAAACACCATATATTTT. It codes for CASSPHRPGNTIYF.

The CDR3 protein is CATSSDRGTAEAFF. The CDR3 DNA reads TGTGCCACCAGCAGTGACAGGGGAACGGCTGAAGCTTTCTTT. The V gene is TRBV15, the J gene TRBJ1-1; 8 positions match TRBD1. V gave up 3 bases and J gave up 6 bases; unmatched junction bases: 6. This CDR3 has 14 amino acids. Germline CDR1 reads LNHNV; CDR2 reads YYDKDF (reference sequence).

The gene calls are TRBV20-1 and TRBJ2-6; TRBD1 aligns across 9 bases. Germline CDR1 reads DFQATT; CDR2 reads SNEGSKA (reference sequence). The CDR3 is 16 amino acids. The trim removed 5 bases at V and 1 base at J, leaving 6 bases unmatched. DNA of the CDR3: TGCAGTGCTGACGGGACAGGGAAATCTGGGGCCAACGTCCTGACTTTC. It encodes CSADGTGKSGANVLTF.

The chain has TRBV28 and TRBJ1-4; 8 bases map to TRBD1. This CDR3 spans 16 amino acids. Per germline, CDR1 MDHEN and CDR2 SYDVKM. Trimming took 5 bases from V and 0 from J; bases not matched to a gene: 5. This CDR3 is CASSRTGIATNEKLFF. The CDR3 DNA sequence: TGTGCCAGCAGTAGGACAGGGATTGCAACTAATGAAAAACTGTTTTTT.

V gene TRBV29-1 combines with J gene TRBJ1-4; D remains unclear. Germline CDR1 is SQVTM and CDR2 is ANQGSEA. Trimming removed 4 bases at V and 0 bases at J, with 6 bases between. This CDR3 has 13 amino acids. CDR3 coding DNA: TGCAGCGTTGGAGGAGCAACTAATGAAAAACTGTTTTTT. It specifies CSVGGATNEKLFF.

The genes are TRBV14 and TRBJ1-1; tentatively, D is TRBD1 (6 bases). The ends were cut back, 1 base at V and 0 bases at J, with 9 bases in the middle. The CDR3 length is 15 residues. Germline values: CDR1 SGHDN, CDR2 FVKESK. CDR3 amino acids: CASSQVAGVNTEAFF. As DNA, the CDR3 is TGTGCCAGCAGCCAAGTTGCAGGGGTGAACACTGAAGCTTTCTTT.

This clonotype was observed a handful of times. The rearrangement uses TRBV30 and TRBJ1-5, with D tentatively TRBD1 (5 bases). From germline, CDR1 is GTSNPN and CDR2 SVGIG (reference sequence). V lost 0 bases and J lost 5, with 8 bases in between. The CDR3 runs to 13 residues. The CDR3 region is CAWSVQGDQPQHF. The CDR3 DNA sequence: TGTGCCTGGAGTGTCCAGGGAGATCAGCCCCAGCATTTT.

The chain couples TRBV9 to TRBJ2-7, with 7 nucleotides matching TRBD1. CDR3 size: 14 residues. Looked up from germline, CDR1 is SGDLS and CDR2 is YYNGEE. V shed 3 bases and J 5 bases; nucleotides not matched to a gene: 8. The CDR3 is CASSEHRGTNEQYF. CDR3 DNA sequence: TGTGCCAGCAGCGAACACAGGGGTACCAACGAGCAGTACTTC. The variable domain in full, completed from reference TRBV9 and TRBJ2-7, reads DSGVTQTPKHLITATGQRVTLRCSPRSGDLSVYWYQQSLDQGLQFLIQYYNGEERAKGNILERFSAQQFPDLHSELNLSSLELGDSALYFCASSEHRGTNEQYFGPGTRLTVT.

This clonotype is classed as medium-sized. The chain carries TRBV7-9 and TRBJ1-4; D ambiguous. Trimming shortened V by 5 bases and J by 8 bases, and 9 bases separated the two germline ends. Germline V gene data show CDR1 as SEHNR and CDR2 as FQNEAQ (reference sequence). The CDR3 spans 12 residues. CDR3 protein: CASSAAKEKLFF. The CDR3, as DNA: TGTGCCAGCAGCGCGGCAAAGGAAAAACTGTTTTTT.

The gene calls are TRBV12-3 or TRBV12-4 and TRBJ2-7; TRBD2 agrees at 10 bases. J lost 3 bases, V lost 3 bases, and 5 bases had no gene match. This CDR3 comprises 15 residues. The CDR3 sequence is CASSFLAGGYYEQYF. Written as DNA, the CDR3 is TGTGCCAGCAGTTTTTTAGCGGGAGGATACTACGAGCAGTACTTC.

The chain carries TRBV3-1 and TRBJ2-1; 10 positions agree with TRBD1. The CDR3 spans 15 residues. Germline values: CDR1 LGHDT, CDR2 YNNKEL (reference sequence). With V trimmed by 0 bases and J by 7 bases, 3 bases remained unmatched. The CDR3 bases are TGTGCCAGCAGCCAAGATTGGGACAGGGGTAATGAGCAGTTCTTC. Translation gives CASSQDWDRGNEQFF.

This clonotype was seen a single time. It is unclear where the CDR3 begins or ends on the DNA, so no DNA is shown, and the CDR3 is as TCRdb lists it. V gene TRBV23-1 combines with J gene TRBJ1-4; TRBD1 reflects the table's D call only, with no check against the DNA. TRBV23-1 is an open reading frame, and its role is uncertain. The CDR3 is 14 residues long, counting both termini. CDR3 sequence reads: CASRPGQGLKNCFF.

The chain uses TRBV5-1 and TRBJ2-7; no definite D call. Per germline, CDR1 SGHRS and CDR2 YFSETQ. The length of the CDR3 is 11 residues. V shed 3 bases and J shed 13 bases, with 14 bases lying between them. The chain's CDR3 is CASSWGPEKYF. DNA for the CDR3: TGCGCCAGCAGCTGGGGTCCTGAGAAATACTTC.

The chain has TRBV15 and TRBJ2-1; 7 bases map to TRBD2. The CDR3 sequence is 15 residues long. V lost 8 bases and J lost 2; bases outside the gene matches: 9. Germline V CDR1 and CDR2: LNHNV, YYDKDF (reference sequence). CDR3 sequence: CATGLGMGPYNEQFF. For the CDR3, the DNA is TGTGCCACCGGACTAGGGATGGGCCCCTACAATGAGCAGTTCTTC.

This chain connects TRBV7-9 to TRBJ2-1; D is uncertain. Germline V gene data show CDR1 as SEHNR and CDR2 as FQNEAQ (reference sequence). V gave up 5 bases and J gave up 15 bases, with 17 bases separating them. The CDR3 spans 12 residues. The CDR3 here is CASSGSGRGPFF. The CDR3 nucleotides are TGTGCCAGCAGCGGGTCGGGCAGAGGCCCGTTCTTC.

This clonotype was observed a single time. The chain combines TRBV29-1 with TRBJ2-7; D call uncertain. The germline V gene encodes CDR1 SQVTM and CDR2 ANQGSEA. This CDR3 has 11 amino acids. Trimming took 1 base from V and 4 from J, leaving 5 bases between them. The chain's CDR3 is CSVEGLYEQYF. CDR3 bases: TGCAGCGTTGAAGGCCTATACGAGCAGTACTTC.

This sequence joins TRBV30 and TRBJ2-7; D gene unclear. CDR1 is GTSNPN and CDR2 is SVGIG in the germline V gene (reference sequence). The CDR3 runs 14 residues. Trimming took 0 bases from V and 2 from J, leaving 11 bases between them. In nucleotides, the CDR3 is TGTGCCTGGAGTGTAAAATACATCCCCTACGAGCAGTACTTC. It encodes CAWSVKYIPYEQYF.

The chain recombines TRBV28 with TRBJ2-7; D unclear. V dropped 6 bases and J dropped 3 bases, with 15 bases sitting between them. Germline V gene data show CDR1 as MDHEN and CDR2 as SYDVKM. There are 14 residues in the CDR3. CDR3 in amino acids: CASSHSTQNYEQYF. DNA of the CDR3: TGTGCCAGCAGCCACTCGACCCAAAACTACGAGCAGTACTTC.

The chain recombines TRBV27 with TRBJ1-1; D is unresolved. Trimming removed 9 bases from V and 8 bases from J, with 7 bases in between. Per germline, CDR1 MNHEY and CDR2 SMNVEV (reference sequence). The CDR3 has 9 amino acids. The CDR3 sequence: CARNIEAFF. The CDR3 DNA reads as TGTGCCAGGAACATCGAAGCTTTCTTT.

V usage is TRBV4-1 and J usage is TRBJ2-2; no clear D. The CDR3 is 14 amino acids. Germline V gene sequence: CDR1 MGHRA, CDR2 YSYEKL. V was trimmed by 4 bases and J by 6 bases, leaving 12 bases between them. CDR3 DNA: TGCGCCAGCAGCCGAGTAATCTGGTCCGGGGAGCTGTTTTTT. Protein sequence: CASSRVIWSGELFF.

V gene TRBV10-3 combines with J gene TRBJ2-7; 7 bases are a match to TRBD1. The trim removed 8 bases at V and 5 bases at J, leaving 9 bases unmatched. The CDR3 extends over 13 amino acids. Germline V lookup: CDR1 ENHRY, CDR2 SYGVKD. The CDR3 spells CAIGPPTGDEQYF. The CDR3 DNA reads TGTGCCATCGGGCCCCCTACAGGGGACGAGCAGTACTTC.

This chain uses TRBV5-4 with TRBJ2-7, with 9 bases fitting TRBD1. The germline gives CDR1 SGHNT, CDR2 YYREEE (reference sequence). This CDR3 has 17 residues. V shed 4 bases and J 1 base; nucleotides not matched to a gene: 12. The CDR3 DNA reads TGTGCCAGCAGCAACGCGGGACAGGGTCTTACTTCCTACGAGCAGTACTTC. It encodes CASSNAGQGLTSYEQYF.

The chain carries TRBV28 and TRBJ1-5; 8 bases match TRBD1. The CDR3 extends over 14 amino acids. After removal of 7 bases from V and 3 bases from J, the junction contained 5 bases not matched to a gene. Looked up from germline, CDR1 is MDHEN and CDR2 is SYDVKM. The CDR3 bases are TGTGCCAGCACCGACAGGGGCGACAATCAGCCCCAGCATTTT. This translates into CASTDRGDNQPQHF. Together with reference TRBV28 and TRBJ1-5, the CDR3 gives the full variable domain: DVKVTQSSRYLVKRTGEKVFLECVQDMDHENMFWYRQDPGLGLRLIYFSYDVKMKEKGDIPEGYSVSREKKERFSLILESASTNQTSMYLCASTDRGDNQPQHFGDGTRLSIL.

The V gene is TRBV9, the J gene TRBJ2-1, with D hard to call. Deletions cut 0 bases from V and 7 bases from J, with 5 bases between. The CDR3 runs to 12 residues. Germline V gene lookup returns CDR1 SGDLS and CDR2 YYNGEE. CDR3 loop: CASSVGKNEQFF. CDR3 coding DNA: TGTGCCAGCAGCGTAGGAAAAAATGAGCAGTTCTTC. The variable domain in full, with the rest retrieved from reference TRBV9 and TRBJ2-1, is DSGVTQTPKHLITATGQRVTLRCSPRSGDLSVYWYQQSLDQGLQFLIQYYNGEERAKGNILERFSAQQFPDLHSELNLSSLELGDSALYFCASSVGKNEQFFGPGTRLTVL.

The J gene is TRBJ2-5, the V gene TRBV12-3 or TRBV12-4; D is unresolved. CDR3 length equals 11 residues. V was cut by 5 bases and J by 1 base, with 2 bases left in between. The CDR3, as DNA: TGTGCCAGCAGTGGCCAAGAGACCCAGTACTTC. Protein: CASSGQETQYF.